The present T cell receptor beta chain was sequenced within a study of identical twins. Study results and limitations: Some out-of-frame alpha sequences were shared by twins, and these showed excess low generation probability.

Trimming shortened V by 2 bases and J by 5 bases, and 9 bases separated the two germline ends. The CDR3 is made up of 14 amino acids. After template switching added a universal primer site, the resulting cDNA carried unique molecular identifiers. TCRdb passed the 5' RACE reads through MiXCR, listing each CDR3 protein once. The sample lists approximately 260,000 distinct CDR3 sequences; about 8.9% were seen once. As to this clonotype: The antigen is unknown.

The same sample was also used in a study of yellow fever vaccine responses in identical twins.

The TCR originated in a woman younger than 30 in good health. This rearrangement joins TRBV12-3 or TRBV12-4 to TRBJ2-2; no definite D call. The sequencing sample was made of CD8+ T cells sorted from blood. CDR3 sequence: CASSLRVDTGELFF. The CDR3 DNA follows: TGTGCCAGCAGTTTAAGGGTAGATACCGGGGAGCTGTTTTTT.